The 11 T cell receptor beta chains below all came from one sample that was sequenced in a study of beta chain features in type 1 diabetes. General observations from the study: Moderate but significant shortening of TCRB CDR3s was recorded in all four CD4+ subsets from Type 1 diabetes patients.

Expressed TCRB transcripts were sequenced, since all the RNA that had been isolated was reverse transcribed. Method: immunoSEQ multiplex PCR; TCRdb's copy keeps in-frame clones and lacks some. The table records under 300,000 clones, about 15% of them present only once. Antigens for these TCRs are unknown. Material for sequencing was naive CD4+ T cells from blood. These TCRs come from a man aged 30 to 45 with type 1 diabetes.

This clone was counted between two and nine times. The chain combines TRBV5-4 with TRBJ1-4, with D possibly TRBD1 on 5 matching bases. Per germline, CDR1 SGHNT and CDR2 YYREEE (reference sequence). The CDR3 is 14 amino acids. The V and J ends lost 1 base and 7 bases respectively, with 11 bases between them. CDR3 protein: CASSLMGGVEKLFF. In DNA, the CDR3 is TGTGCCAGCAGCTTGATGGGGGGGGTTGAAAAACTGTTTTTT.

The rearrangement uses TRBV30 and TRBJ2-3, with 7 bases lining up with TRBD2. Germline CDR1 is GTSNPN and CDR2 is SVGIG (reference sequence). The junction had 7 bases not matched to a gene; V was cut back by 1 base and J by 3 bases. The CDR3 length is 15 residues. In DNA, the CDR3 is TGTGCCTGGAGTGAAGGCGGGAGAGGGACAGATACGCAGTATTTT. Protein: CAWSEGGRGTDTQYF.

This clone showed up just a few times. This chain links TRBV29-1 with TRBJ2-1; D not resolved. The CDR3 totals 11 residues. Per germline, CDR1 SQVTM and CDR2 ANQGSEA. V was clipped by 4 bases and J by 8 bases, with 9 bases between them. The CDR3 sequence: CSVGERDEQFF. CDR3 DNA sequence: TGCAGCGTTGGCGAACGGGATGAGCAGTTCTTC.

The CDR3 sequence: CAGGQGLGQPQHF. CDR3 nucleotide sequence: TGTGCCGGGGGACAGGGTTTGGGTCAGCCCCAGCATTTT. The V gene is TRBV19, the J gene TRBJ1-5, with 9 bases fitting TRBD1. With V trimmed by 11 bases and J by 6 bases, 8 bases remained unmatched. Per germline, CDR1 LNHDA and CDR2 SQIVND (reference sequence). This CDR3 region has 13 residues.

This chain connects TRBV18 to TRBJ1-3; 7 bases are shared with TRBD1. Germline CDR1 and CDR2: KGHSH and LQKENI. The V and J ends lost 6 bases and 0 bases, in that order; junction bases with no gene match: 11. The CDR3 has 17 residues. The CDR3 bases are TGTGCCAGCTCGCTACAGGGACAGACAACCTCTGGAAACACCATATATTTT. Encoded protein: CASSLQGQTTSGNTIYF.

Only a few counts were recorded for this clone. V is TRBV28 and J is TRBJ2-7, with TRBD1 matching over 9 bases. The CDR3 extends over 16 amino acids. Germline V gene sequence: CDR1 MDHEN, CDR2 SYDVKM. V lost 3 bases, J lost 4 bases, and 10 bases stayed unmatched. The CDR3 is CASSFGATGGGYEQYF. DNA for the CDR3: TGTGCCAGCAGTTTTGGGGCCACAGGGGGCGGGTACGAGCAGTACTTC.

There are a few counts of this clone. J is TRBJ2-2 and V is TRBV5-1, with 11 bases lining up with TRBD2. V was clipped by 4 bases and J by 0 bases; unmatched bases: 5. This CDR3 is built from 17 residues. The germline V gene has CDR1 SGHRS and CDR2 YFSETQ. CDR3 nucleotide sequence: TGCGCCAGCAGCGACTGGACTAGCGGGCCGAACACCGGGGAGCTGTTTTTT. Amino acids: CASSDWTSGPNTGELFF.

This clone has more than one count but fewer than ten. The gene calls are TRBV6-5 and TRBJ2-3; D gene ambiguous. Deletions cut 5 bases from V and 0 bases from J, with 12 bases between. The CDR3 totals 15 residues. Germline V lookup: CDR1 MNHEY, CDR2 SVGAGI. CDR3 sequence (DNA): TGTGCCAGCAGTCCCGCGTTTACTAGCACAGATACGCAGTATTTT. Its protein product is CASSPAFTSTDTQYF.

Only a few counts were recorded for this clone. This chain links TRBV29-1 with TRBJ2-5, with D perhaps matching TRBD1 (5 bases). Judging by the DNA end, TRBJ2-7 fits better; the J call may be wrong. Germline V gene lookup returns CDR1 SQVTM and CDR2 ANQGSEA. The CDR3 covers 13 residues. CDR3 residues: CSVEESRDYEQYF. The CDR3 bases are TGCAGCGTTGAAGAGTCCAGGGATTACGAGCAGTACTTC.

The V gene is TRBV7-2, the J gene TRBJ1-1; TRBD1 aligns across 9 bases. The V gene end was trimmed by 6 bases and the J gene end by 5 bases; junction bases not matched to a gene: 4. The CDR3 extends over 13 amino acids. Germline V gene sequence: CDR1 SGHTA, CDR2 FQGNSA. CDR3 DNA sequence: TGTGCCAGCAGTTCAGGGACAGGGACTGAAGCTTTCTTT. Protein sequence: CASSSGTGTEAFF.

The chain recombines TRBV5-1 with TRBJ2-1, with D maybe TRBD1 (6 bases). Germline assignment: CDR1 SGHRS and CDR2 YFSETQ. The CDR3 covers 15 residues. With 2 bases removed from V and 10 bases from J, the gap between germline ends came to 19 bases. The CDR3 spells CASSLEGVPPGEQFF. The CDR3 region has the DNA TGCGCCAGCAGCTTAGAGGGGGTCCCGCCCGGGGAGCAGTTCTTC.